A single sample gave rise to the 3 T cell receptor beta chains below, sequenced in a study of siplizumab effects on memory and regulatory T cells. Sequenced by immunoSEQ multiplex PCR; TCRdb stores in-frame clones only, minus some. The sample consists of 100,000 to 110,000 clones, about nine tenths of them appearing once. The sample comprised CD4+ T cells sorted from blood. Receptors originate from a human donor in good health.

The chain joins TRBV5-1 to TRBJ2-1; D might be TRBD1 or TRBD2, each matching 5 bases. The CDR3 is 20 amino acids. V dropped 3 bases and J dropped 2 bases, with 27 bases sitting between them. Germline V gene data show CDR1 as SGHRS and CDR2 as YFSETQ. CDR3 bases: TGCGCCAGCAGCTCTGCTTGGGGGACGGCTAGGGTCGACACCTACAATGAGCAGTTCTTC. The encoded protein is CASSSAWGTARVDTYNEQFF.

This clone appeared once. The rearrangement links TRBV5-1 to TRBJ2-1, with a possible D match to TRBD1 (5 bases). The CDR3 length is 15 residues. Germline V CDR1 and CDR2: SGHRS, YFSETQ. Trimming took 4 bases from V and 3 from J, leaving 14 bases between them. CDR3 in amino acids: CASSRLGQGYNEQFF. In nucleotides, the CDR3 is TGCGCCAGCAGCCGACTGGGGCAGGGCTACAATGAGCAGTTCTTC.

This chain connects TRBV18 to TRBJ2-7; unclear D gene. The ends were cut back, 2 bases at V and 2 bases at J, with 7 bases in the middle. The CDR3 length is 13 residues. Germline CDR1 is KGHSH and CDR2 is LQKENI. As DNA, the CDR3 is TGTGCCAGCTCACCAATGACCCCCTACGAGCAGTACTTC. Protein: CASSPMTPYEQYF.